These 32 T cell receptor beta chains share one sample of origin, sequenced in a study of blood T cells in healthy people across ages. A second about 7 to 12 cycle PCR used barcoded and J-beta primers. TCRdb used MiXCR to reprocess the 5' RACE reads, holding one entry per CDR3 protein. The sample gives about 800,000 distinct CDR3 sequences, around 25% of which show up once; approximately 3.7% is in the top ten. This sample also appeared in a second study, on T cells of mothers and their children.

The sample comprised blood. The receptors stem from a boy aged 10-17 years in good health.

This clonotype turned up a few times. This may come from a read error, since a much larger clone is one base off. This chain links TRBV20-1 with TRBJ2-4; 9 nucleotides line up with TRBD1. Germline V gene lookup returns CDR1 DFQATT and CDR2 SNEGSKA (reference sequence). V was clipped by 6 bases and J by 4 bases; unmatched bases: 7. This CDR3 contains 14 residues. The CDR3 here is CSASDRGRKNIQYF. DNA of the CDR3: TGCAGTGCCTCGGACAGGGGACGAAAAAACATTCAGTACTTC.

The rearrangement links TRBV3-1 to TRBJ2-5; TRBD2 might be the D (5 bases). Germline CDR1 reads LGHDT; CDR2 reads YNNKEL (reference sequence). The germline V and J ends were trimmed by 1 base and 1 base, with 16 bases remaining between them. The CDR3 contains 17 residues. CDR3 loop: CASSQAFLTSGQETQYF. The CDR3, as DNA: TGTGCCAGCAGCCAAGCGTTTTTGACGAGCGGCCAAGAGACCCAGTACTTC.

This clonotype has just one count. The J gene is TRBJ2-1, the V gene TRBV29-1; unclear D gene. Judging by the DNA end, TRBJ2-7 fits better; the J call may be wrong. The CDR3 sequence is 11 residues long. CDR1 and CDR2 from the germline V gene are SQVTM and ANQGSEA. CDR3 sequence: CSVVIRDEQYF. The CDR3 bases are TGCAGCGTTGTTATTCGGGACGAGCAGTACTTC.

The chain recombines TRBV5-1 with TRBJ2-2; D gene ambiguous. This CDR3 comprises 12 residues. CDR1 and CDR2 from the germline V gene are SGHRS and YFSETQ. Trimming took 4 bases from V and 6 from J, leaving 7 bases between them. CDR3 residues: CASSRKAGELFF. The CDR3 DNA sequence: TGCGCCAGCAGCCGCAAAGCCGGGGAGCTGTTTTTT.

This clonotype was counted between two and nine times. This sequence joins TRBV28 and TRBJ2-3; tentative D call: TRBD2 (6 bases). This CDR3 is 14 amino acids long. Germline loops: CDR1 MDHEN, CDR2 SYDVKM. Trimming shortened V by 6 bases and J by 7 bases, and 17 bases separated the two germline ends. CDR3 in DNA: TGTGCCAGCAGCGCGCGGGACCCCCCGAATACGCAGTATTTT. As protein: CASSARDPPNTQYF.

The chain has TRBV19 and TRBJ1-5; the match to TRBD1 covers 9 bases. Germline loops: CDR1 LNHDA, CDR2 SQIVND (reference sequence). V lost 4 bases and J lost 5; bases outside the gene matches: 9. This CDR3 has 16 amino acids. CDR3 coding DNA: TGTGCCAGTAGTAGTAGACAGGGGGTTTCGGATCAGCCCCAGCATTTT. Its protein product is CASSSRQGVSDQPQHF.

The rearrangement uses TRBV20-1 and TRBJ1-2; D might be TRBD1 (5 bases). V lost 5 bases and J 7 bases, leaving 20 bases between the germline ends. The CDR3 has 14 amino acids. Germline lookup yields CDR1 DFQATT and CDR2 SNEGSKA (reference sequence). DNA for the CDR3: TGCAGTGCTCCATCCGTCAAGACAGCGTCTGGCTACACCTTC. It specifies CSAPSVKTASGYTF.

This clonotype turned up a few times. V and J are TRBV27 and TRBJ1-2, with TRBD1 as a possible D gene (6 bases). V was cut by 0 bases and J by 8 bases, with 16 bases left in between. Germline V lookup: CDR1 MNHEY, CDR2 SMNVEV (reference sequence). The CDR3 is made up of 15 amino acids. DNA of the CDR3: TGTGCCAGCAGTTTATCGGTTGGGGGCGCCTGGGGCTACACCTTC. This encodes CASSLSVGGAWGYTF.

The V and J genes are TRBV6-4 and TRBJ1-1, with D possibly being TRBD1 (5 bases). Germline V gene data show CDR1 as MRHNA and CDR2 as SNTAGT. Trimming left V 0 bases short and J 4 bases short, with 6 bases between. The CDR3 runs 13 residues. In DNA, the CDR3 is TGTGCCAGCAGTGACTCGGGGACCACTGAAGCTTTCTTT. As protein: CASSDSGTTEAFF.

CDR3 bases: TGCGCCAGCAGCCAAGAGGATGAGACAGGGGGTAGCTATGGCTACACCTTC. Its protein product is CASSQEDETGGSYGYTF. This chain links TRBV4-1 with TRBJ1-2; 9 nucleotides match TRBD1. This CDR3 region has 17 residues. J lost 4 bases, V lost 0 bases, and 9 bases had no gene match. Per the germline V gene, CDR1 is MGHRA and CDR2 is YSYEKL.

The chain recombines TRBV28 with TRBJ2-7; 7 positions match TRBD2. This CDR3 region has 14 residues. Germline V lookup: CDR1 MDHEN, CDR2 SYDVKM. Trimming cost V 1 base and J 5 bases; bases outside gene matches: 5. CDR3 residues: CASSLLAGFNEQYF. The DNA for the CDR3 is TGTGCCAGCAGTTTATTAGCGGGTTTTAACGAGCAGTACTTC.

The chain carries TRBV4-3 and TRBJ2-6; 8 bases line up with TRBD1. The CDR3 contains 19 residues. The V segment lost 2 bases and the J segment 0 bases; nucleotides outside the gene matches: 9. Germline CDR1 reads LGHNA; CDR2 reads YSLEER. The CDR3 here is CASSQSSTGVNSGANVLTF. The CDR3 nucleotides read TGCGCCAGCAGCCAATCTTCGACAGGGGTGAACTCTGGGGCCAACGTCCTGACTTTC.

The chain recombines TRBV7-8 with TRBJ2-7, with TRBD1 matching over 10 bases. CDR3 length equals 15 residues. V trimming: 1 base; J trimming: 6 bases; junction bases outside the gene matches: 6. CDR1 and CDR2 from the germline V gene are SGHVS and FQNEAQ. As DNA, the CDR3 is TGTGCCAGCAGCTTAGGGACAGGGGGGTCAGTCGAGCAGTACTTC. Its protein is CASSLGTGGSVEQYF.

This clonotype was observed a handful of times. This sequence joins TRBV10-3 and TRBJ1-5; 8 nucleotides agree with TRBD1. Germline trimming cut 0 bases from V and 5 bases from J; bases unmatched to any gene: 3. CDR1 and CDR2 (germline): ENHRY, SYGVKD. This CDR3 has 15 amino acids. CDR3 in amino acids: CAISESGTGHQPQHF. For the CDR3, the DNA is TGTGCCATCAGTGAGTCGGGGACAGGACATCAGCCCCAGCATTTT.

The chain joins TRBV20-1 to TRBJ2-1; D ambiguous. The CDR3 has 13 amino acids. Germline-derived CDR1 and CDR2 are DFQATT and SNEGSKA (reference sequence). Trimming cost V 4 bases and J 1 base, with 8 bases left between them. The CDR3 DNA reads as TGCAGTGCTATAGGGCCGTCCTACAATGAGCAGTTCTTC. It is translated as CSAIGPSYNEQFF.

The rearrangement uses TRBV9 and TRBJ1-6, with 11 positions matching TRBD1. Germline V gene sequence: CDR1 SGDLS, CDR2 YYNGEE. The V segment lost 0 bases and the J segment 10 bases; nucleotides outside the gene matches: 6. The CDR3 is 16 amino acids. CDR3 protein: CASSVEPDRGRSPLHF. DNA for the CDR3: TGTGCCAGCAGCGTAGAGCCGGACAGGGGGCGCTCACCCCTCCACTTT.

The chain links TRBV19 to TRBJ1-2; 7 bases match TRBD1. Germline CDR1 LNHDA, CDR2 SQIVND (reference sequence). The CDR3 has 15 amino acids. With 3 bases clipped from V and 6 bases from J, the junction kept 10 bases outside the gene matches. Here the CDR3 DNA reads TGTGCCAGTAGTATTGACAGGGCAGGTTATAATGGCTACACCTTC. It specifies CASSIDRAGYNGYTF.

The chain uses TRBV9 and TRBJ2-5, with unresolved D. The J call may be faulty, since TRBJ2-7 better matches the DNA end. The CDR3 has 14 amino acids. Germline CDR1 reads SGDLS; CDR2 reads YYNGEE. CDR3 nucleotide sequence: TGTGCCAGCAGCGTAGGGGCAGGAATTTCCGAGCAGTACTTC. Its translation: CASSVGAGISEQYF.

The chain links TRBV7-2 to TRBJ2-1, with D perhaps matching TRBD2 (5 bases). Germline loops: CDR1 SGHTA, CDR2 FQGNSA. Trimming shortened V by 5 bases and J by 1 base, and 15 bases separated the two germline ends. The CDR3 consists of 16 residues. The DNA for the CDR3 is TGTGCCAGCAGCCATCAAATAAGCGGATCCTACAATGAGCAGTTCTTC. Translated, it gives CASSHQISGSYNEQFF.

V is TRBV30 and J is TRBJ2-1, with D maybe TRBD1 (6 bases). The J call may be mistaken, given a closer DNA end match to TRBJ2-5. Germline V CDR1 and CDR2: GTSNPN, SVGIG (reference sequence). The CDR3 runs to 15 residues. The CDR3 here is CAWSVLGDIRETQYF. The CDR3 nucleotides read TGTGCCTGGAGTGTTCTTGGGGACATTCGGGAGACCCAGTACTTC.

The chain joins TRBV6-2 or TRBV6-3 to TRBJ2-3; D may be TRBD1 (6 bases). Germline values: CDR1 MNHEY, CDR2 SVGEGT. CDR3 length: 15 residues. Trimming stripped 6 bases from V and 0 bases from J, with 13 bases between. The CDR3 DNA reads as TGTGCCAGCAGCCCGACAGGCCCCAGCACAGATACGCAGTATTTT. Its protein is CASSPTGPSTDTQYF.

In this sample, this clonotype turned up a few times. CDR3 loop: CASSTRTSGRIYEQFF. The CDR3, as DNA: TGTGCCAGCAGCACCCGGACTAGCGGGAGGATATATGAGCAGTTCTTC. This chain joins TRBV7-2 and TRBJ2-1; 14 bases map to TRBD2. Germline CDR1 is SGHTA and CDR2 is FQGNSA. Unmatched junction bases numbered 8, after V lost 5 bases and J lost 8 bases. This CDR3 has 16 amino acids.

CDR3 coding DNA: TGTGCCAGCAGTCTAACCGGGACAGGGGTGTACGGGGCCAACGTCCTGACTTTC. This codes for CASSLTGTGVYGANVLTF. V and J are TRBV28 and TRBJ2-6, with 10 bases aligning to TRBD1. The germline V gene has CDR1 MDHEN and CDR2 SYDVKM. The CDR3 runs 18 residues. V lost 5 bases and J lost 4; bases outside the gene matches: 11.

This clonotype was observed a few times. V is TRBV4-3 and J is TRBJ2-7; tentatively, D is TRBD2 (5 bases). The germline gives CDR1 LGHNA, CDR2 YSLEER. The ends were cut back, 10 bases at V and 4 bases at J, with 20 bases in the middle. CDR3 size: 14 residues. Written as DNA, the CDR3 is TGCGCCAACCAACCACCTCCAGGCGGGTACGAGCAGTACTTC. Translating it yields CANQPPPGGYEQYF.

This clonotype came up a few times. The chain is built from TRBV4-3 and TRBJ2-3; 10 bases line up with TRBD2. V was pared by 0 bases and J by 4 bases, with 7 bases of the junction left unmatched. The CDR3 has 17 residues. The V gene's germline CDR1 is LGHNA and CDR2 YSLEER. The CDR3 is CASSQDWERGGADTQYF. CDR3 nucleotide sequence: TGCGCCAGCAGCCAAGATTGGGAGCGGGGGGGCGCAGATACGCAGTATTTT.

A few counts support this clonotype. The chain employs TRBV9 and TRBJ2-7, with a tentative D call TRBD2 (6 bases). V shed 3 bases and J shed 5 bases, with 15 bases lying between them. The CDR3 runs 14 residues. Germline assignment: CDR1 SGDLS and CDR2 YYNGEE. The CDR3 nucleotides are TGTGCCAGCAGCGCGGGAGCCTTTGTCGACGAGCAGTACTTC. Protein sequence: CASSAGAFVDEQYF.

A few counts support this clonotype. The chain joins TRBV29-1 to TRBJ2-3; a weak D match, TRBD2 (5 bases). Germline CDR1 is SQVTM and CDR2 is ANQGSEA. V was clipped by 3 bases and J by 9 bases, with 10 bases between them. This CDR3 spans 11 amino acids. Written as DNA, the CDR3 is TGCAGCGTTGATACCACGGGGACGCAGTATTTT. Protein: CSVDTTGTQYF.

The chain couples TRBV20-1 to TRBJ2-7; 9 bases align to TRBD2. Trimming took 4 bases from V and 5 from J; bases not matched to a gene: 12. Germline assignment: CDR1 DFQATT and CDR2 SNEGSKA (reference sequence). CDR3 length: 15 residues. The CDR3 here is CSATLTSGSAHEQYF. The CDR3 DNA sequence: TGCAGTGCTACCTTAACTAGCGGGTCGGCCCACGAGCAGTACTTC.

This clonotype was counted only a few times. This chain links TRBV6-5 with TRBJ1-2; D not resolved. This CDR3 contains 16 residues. V lost 0 bases and J lost 1, with 12 bases in between. Germline V gene sequence: CDR1 MNHEY, CDR2 SVGAGI. The chain's CDR3 is CASSYSSGVGNYGYTF. The CDR3 nucleotides read TGTGCCAGCAGTTACTCGAGTGGGGTGGGTAACTATGGCTACACCTTC.

This clonotype showed up just a few times. V usage is TRBV12-3 or TRBV12-4 and J usage is TRBJ1-2; 8 bases map to TRBD1. The length of the CDR3 is 14 residues. Unmatched junction bases numbered 4, after V lost 7 bases and J lost 0 bases. This chain's CDR3 is CASILDRANYGYTF. CDR3 coding DNA: TGTGCCAGCATCTTGGACAGGGCTAACTATGGCTACACCTTC.

A few counts support this clonotype. The chain recombines TRBV29-1 with TRBJ1-4; D uncertain. Germline V gives CDR1 SQVTM, CDR2 ANQGSEA. V was shortened by 5 bases and J by 6 bases, with 16 bases between the two germline ends. This CDR3 contains 14 residues. The CDR3 DNA is TGCAGCGTTCACCTGCCGGGTAGCGATGAAAAACTGTTTTTT. Translation gives CSVHLPGSDEKLFF.

This clonotype was detected ten times or more. The chain carries TRBV20-1 and TRBJ2-5; TRBD2 agrees at 7 bases. V dropped 1 base and J dropped 2; count of bases not matched to a gene: 7. The CDR3 consists of 15 residues. In germline, CDR1 is DFQATT, CDR2 SNEGSKA (reference sequence). DNA for the CDR3: TGCAGTGCTAGAGCCCCGGGACTACTTCAAGAGACCCAGTACTTC. Protein: CSARAPGLLQETQYF.